This T cell receptor beta chain comes out of a study of shared clonotypes between healthy human individuals. At the level of the study: Sampling drew on donors who were a couple of women and three men aged 18 to 49. Regarding the study as a whole: Sharing across four donors was highest in naive CD4 (roughly 5%) and lowest in memory CD8 (around 0.4%).

CD45RA-negative memory and CD45RA+ naive subsets were split from the CD4+ cells. As concerns this clone: Antigen: not known.

Clones were sequenced by immunoSEQ multiplex PCR, and TCRdb holds only the in-frame ones, with some missing. Among around 700,000 clones listed, approximately 79% were seen once. CDR1 and CDR2 (germline): MNHEY, SMNVEV (reference sequence). This CDR3 is 14 amino acids long. The ends lost 6 bases at V and 1 base at J; junction bases unmatched: 5. This clonotype was sampled from a woman aged 25 to 45 in good health. The sample consisted of memory CD4+ T cells sorted from blood. Regarding subset: CD45RA-negative fraction. The genes are TRBV27 and TRBJ2-5; TRBD1 agrees at 7 bases. Written as DNA, the CDR3 is TGTGCCAGCAGCCCTTGGGACAGCCAAGAGACCCAGTACTTC. Encoded protein: CASSPWDSQETQYF.